One and the same sample provided the 19 T cell receptor beta chains below, sequenced in a study of T cells in Graves' hyperthyroidism and ophthalmopathy. Amplified TCR beta CDR3 regions came from RNA transcripts. A first-round RT-PCR of the TCR CDR3 used the HTBI primer set. One entry per CDR3 protein results from TCRdb running MiXCR on the multiplex PCR reads. The sample contains approximately 400,000 distinct CDR3 sequences, roughly 20% of which appear only once. The sample consisted of blood. The receptors were gathered from a man aged 18 to 30 with Graves' ophthalmopathy.

V gene TRBV9 combines with J gene TRBJ1-5; D is possibly TRBD1 (5 bases). This CDR3 has 15 amino acids. V was shortened by 0 bases and J by 4 bases, with 11 bases between the two germline ends. The germline V gene has CDR1 SGDLS and CDR2 YYNGEE. CDR3 residues: CASSVVGDGNQPQHF. The DNA of the CDR3 is TGTGCCAGCAGCGTAGTAGGGGACGGTAATCAGCCCCAGCATTTT.

This clonotype was seen at least ten times. V is TRBV3-1 and J is TRBJ2-3; weak D call: TRBD1 (6 bases). The germline V and J ends were trimmed by 8 bases and 3 bases, with 15 bases remaining between them. Germline CDR1 reads LGHDT; CDR2 reads YNNKEL (reference sequence). The CDR3 length is 14 residues. CDR3 sequence (DNA): TGTGCCAGCCGCGCCAGGGGTGGTACAGATACGCAGTATTTT. Encoded protein: CASRARGGTDTQYF.

CDR3 nucleotide sequence: TGTGCCAGTAGTATAGGGGCGAGCACAGATACGCAGTATTTT. This encodes CASSIGASTDTQYF. The rearrangement joins TRBV19 to TRBJ2-3; D is unresolved. In germline, CDR1 is LNHDA, CDR2 SQIVND (reference sequence). The germline V and J ends were trimmed by 1 base and 0 bases, with 5 bases remaining between them. This CDR3 is 14 amino acids long.

This clonotype was observed a handful of times. V and J are TRBV6-1 and TRBJ1-1; maybe TRBD1 (5 bases). The CDR3 has 15 residues. Between the trimmed V and J ends, which lost 5 bases and 0 bases, there was a span of 13 bases. CDR1 and CDR2 (germline): MNHNS, SASEGT. The CDR3 bases are TGTGCCAGCAGTTATACGAGGGGACTGAACACTGAAGCTTTCTTT. Translating gives CASSYTRGLNTEAFF.

Ten or more counts support this clonotype. V gene TRBV27 combines with J gene TRBJ1-1, with D perhaps TRBD1 (5 bases). The CDR3 length is 13 residues. Trimming took off 5 bases at V and 10 bases at J, with 17 bases between the two ends. CDR1 MNHEY and CDR2 SMNVEV come from the germline V gene (reference sequence). DNA for the CDR3: TGTGCCAGCAGTCCTGCCGGGACCGCGAGAGCTTTCTTT. This codes for CASSPAGTARAFF.

This clonotype was picked up a small number of times. The chain couples TRBV14 to TRBJ2-2; 12 positions agree with TRBD2. The V and J ends lost 1 base and 7 bases, in that order; junction bases with no gene match: 4. The CDR3 is 16 residues long. CDR1 is SGHDN and CDR2 is FVKESK in the germline V gene. The CDR3 reads CASSQGTSGVYGELFF. CDR3 sequence (DNA): TGTGCCAGCAGCCAAGGGACTAGCGGGGTTTACGGGGAGCTGTTTTTT.

This clonotype was detected many times. V is TRBV7-2 and J is TRBJ1-1; D is unclear. Trimming took 5 bases from V and 5 from J, leaving 12 bases between them. CDR1 SGHTA and CDR2 FQGNSA come from the germline V gene. This CDR3 contains 13 residues. CDR3 DNA sequence: TGTGCCAGCAGCCGAAGGGCCCAAACTGAAGCTTTCTTT. Translation: CASSRRAQTEAFF.

There are many counts of this clonotype. The CDR3 region is CASSLGLGNEQFF. Written as DNA, the CDR3 is TGTGCCAGCAGCTTAGGACTGGGCAATGAGCAGTTCTTC. The chain is built from TRBV7-9 and TRBJ2-1, with D hard to call. Trimming cost V 1 base and J 6 bases, with 7 bases left between them. From germline, CDR1 is SEHNR and CDR2 FQNEAQ (reference sequence). The CDR3 spans 13 residues.

This clonotype was observed a handful of times. The gene calls are TRBV12-3 or TRBV12-4 and TRBJ2-4; weak D call: TRBD2 (7 bases). CDR3 length: 15 residues. V was pared by 7 bases and J by 2 bases, with 15 bases between. CDR3 amino acids: CASTMGGATKNIQYF. Here the CDR3 DNA reads TGTGCCAGCACCATGGGGGGGGCCACCAAAAACATTCAGTACTTC.

This clonotype was found many times. V and J are TRBV5-1 and TRBJ2-3; 9 nucleotides align to TRBD2. Germline CDR1 reads SGHRS; CDR2 reads YFSETQ. J gave up 6 bases and V 5 bases, and 7 bases lay outside the gene matches. The CDR3 totals 14 residues. Written as DNA, the CDR3 is TGCGCCAGCAGGCAAGCGGGGGGTACCGATACGCAGTATTTT. Translated: CASRQAGGTDTQYF.

This clonotype has at least ten counts. The chain combines TRBV7-6 with TRBJ2-7; a weak D match, TRBD1 (5 bases). The CDR3 contains 14 residues. V was pared by 1 base and J by 6 bases, with 13 bases between. Germline V CDR1 and CDR2: SGHVS, FNYEAQ. The CDR3 region is CASSLDGWGSEQYF. The CDR3 DNA follows: TGTGCCAGCAGCTTAGACGGGTGGGGCAGCGAGCAGTACTTC.

Many counts were recorded for this clonotype. This chain links TRBV2 with TRBJ1-5, with D unclear. With 3 bases removed from V and 0 bases from J, the gap between germline ends came to 0 bases. There are 12 residues in the CDR3. Germline values: CDR1 SNHLY, CDR2 FYNNEI. CDR3 residues: CASSDSNQPQHF. CDR3 coding DNA: TGTGCCAGCAGTGATAGCAATCAGCCCCAGCATTTT.

This clonotype was seen only a few times. V and J are TRBV7-2 and TRBJ1-5; TRBD1 is a possible D gene (5 bases). V lost 5 bases and J 5 bases, leaving 19 bases between the germline ends. Germline V lookup: CDR1 SGHTA, CDR2 FQGNSA. The CDR3 is 16 residues long. The CDR3 DNA reads TGTGCCAGCAGCCCAGAATTGGGGACCAGCCATCAGCCCCAGCATTTT. This encodes CASSPELGTSHQPQHF.

This clonotype was observed a handful of times. This rearrangement joins TRBV9 to TRBJ1-2; D is undetermined. The V end was cut by 0 bases, the J end by 0 bases, with 9 bases between. The CDR3 has 15 residues. CDR1 is SGDLS and CDR2 is YYNGEE in the germline V gene. In DNA, the CDR3 is TGTGCCAGCAGCGTAGAGGCGGGAGCTAACTATGGCTACACCTTC. Residues: CASSVEAGANYGYTF. The variable domain in full, completed from reference TRBV9 and TRBJ1-2, reads DSGVTQTPKHLITATGQRVTLRCSPRSGDLSVYWYQQSLDQGLQFLIQYYNGEERAKGNILERFSAQQFPDLHSELNLSSLELGDSALYFCASSVEAGANYGYTFGSGTRLTVV.

This clonotype was seen more than once but under ten times. J is TRBJ2-7 and V is TRBV7-2; 11 bases map to TRBD1. Germline loops: CDR1 SGHTA, CDR2 FQGNSA. The CDR3 totals 15 residues. V shed 0 bases and J 5 bases; nucleotides not matched to a gene: 3. The CDR3 DNA reads TGTGCCAGCAGCTTAGCGGACAGGGGGCAACACGAGCAGTACTTC. As protein: CASSLADRGQHEQYF.

This clonotype was counted many times. V and J are TRBV12-3 or TRBV12-4 and TRBJ2-3; possibly TRBD2 for D (5 bases). Trimming left V 7 bases short and J 6 bases short, with 26 bases between. The CDR3 is 17 residues long. The CDR3 nucleotides read TGTGCCAGCACACCCATCGTCCAAGCGGCCCAATTGGATACGCAGTATTTT. Its translation is CASTPIVQAAQLDTQYF.

In its sample, this clonotype was seen many times. In DNA, the CDR3 is TGTGCCAGCAGTCCGCCGGGGGGGACAACTGGAAACACCATATATTTT. Protein: CASSPPGGTTGNTIYF. V and J are TRBV28 and TRBJ1-3, with D maybe TRBD1 (6 bases). Germline V gives CDR1 MDHEN, CDR2 SYDVKM. The CDR3 has 16 residues. Trimming shortened V by 5 bases and J by 2 bases, and 16 bases separated the two germline ends.

This clonotype was observed a handful of times. This chain joins TRBV2 and TRBJ2-3; D tentatively reads TRBD1 or TRBD2 (5 bases each). From germline, CDR1 is SNHLY and CDR2 FYNNEI. Trimming cost V 6 bases and J 11 bases, with 24 bases left between them. The CDR3 is 15 amino acids. In nucleotides, the CDR3 is TGTGCCAGCAGAGCCTTCCGGGACGGCAAATTAGGGCAGTATTTT. Its protein product is CASRAFRDGKLGQYF.

There are many counts of this clonotype. This chain joins TRBV24-1 and TRBJ2-2, with D tentatively TRBD2 (6 bases). The ends were cut back, 2 bases at V and 6 bases at J, with 6 bases in the middle. The CDR3 is 13 residues long. CDR1 KGHDR and CDR2 SFDVKD come from the germline V gene. The CDR3 reads CATSDWGAGELFF. In nucleotides, the CDR3 is TGTGCCACCAGTGATTGGGGGGCCGGGGAGCTGTTTTTT.